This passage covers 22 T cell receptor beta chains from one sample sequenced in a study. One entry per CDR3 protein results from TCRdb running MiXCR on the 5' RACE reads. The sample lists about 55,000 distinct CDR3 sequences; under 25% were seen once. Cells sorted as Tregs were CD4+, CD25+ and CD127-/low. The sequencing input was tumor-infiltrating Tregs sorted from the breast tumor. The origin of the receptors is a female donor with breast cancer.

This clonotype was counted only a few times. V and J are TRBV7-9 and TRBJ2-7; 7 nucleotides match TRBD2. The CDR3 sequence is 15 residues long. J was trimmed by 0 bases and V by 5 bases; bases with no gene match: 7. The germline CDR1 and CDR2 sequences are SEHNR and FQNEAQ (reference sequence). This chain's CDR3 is CASSPREVSSYEQYF. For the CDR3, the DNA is TGTGCCAGCAGCCCCCGGGAGGTGAGCTCCTACGAGCAGTACTTC. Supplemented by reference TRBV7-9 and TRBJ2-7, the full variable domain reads DTGVSQNPRHKITKRGQNVTFRCDPISEHNRLYWYRQTLGQGPEFLTYFQNEAQLEKSRLLSDRFSAERPKGSFSTLEIQRTEQGDSAMYLCASSPREVSSYEQYFGPGTRLTVT.

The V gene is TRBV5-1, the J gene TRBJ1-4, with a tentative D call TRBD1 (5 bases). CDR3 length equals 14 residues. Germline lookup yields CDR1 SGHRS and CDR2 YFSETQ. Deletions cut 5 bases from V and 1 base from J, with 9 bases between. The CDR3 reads CASSIRGTNEKLFF. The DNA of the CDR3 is TGCGCCAGCAGTATAAGGGGAACTAATGAAAAACTGTTTTTT.

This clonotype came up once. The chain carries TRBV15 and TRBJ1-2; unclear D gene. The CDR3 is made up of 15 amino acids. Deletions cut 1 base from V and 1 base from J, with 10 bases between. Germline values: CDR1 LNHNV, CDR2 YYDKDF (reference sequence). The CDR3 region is CATSRAGGLNYGYTF. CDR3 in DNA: TGTGCCACCAGCAGAGCGGGCGGCCTTAACTATGGCTACACCTTC.

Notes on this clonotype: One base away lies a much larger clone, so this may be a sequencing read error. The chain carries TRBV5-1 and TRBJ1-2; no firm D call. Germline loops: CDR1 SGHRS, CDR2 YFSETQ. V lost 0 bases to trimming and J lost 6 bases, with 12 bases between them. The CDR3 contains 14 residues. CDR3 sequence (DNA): TGCGCCAGCAGCTTGGCAGACCCTAGGGATGGCTACACCTTC. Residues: CASSLADPRDGYTF.

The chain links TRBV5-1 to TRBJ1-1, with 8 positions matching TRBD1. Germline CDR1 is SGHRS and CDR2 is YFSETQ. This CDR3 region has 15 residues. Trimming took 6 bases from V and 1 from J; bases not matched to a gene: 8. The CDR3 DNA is TGCGCCAGCAACCCCCTTGGACAGGGGAACACTGAAGCTTTCTTT. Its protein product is CASNPLGQGNTEAFF.

CDR3: CASGISPAQETQYF. The CDR3 nucleotides are TGCGCCAGCGGAATCTCTCCCGCCCAAGAGACCCAGTACTTC. The chain couples TRBV5-1 to TRBJ2-5, with D hard to call. Trimming pared 7 bases from V and 1 base from J, leaving 14 bases between. Germline V gene sequence: CDR1 SGHRS, CDR2 YFSETQ. The CDR3 length is 14 residues.

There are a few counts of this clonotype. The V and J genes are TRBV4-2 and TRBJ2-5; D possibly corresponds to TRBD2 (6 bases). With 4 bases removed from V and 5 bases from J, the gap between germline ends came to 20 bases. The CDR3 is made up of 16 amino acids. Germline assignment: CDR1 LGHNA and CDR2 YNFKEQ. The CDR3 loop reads CASSRAGAEGYETQYF. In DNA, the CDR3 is TGTGCCAGCAGCCGAGCAGGAGCGGAGGGGTACGAGACCCAGTACTTC.

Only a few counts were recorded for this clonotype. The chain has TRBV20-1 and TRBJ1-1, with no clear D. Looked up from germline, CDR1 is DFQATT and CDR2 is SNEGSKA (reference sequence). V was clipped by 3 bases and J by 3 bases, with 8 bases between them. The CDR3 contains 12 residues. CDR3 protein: CSASDTYTEAFF. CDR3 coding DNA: TGCAGTGCTAGCGATACCTACACTGAAGCTTTCTTT.

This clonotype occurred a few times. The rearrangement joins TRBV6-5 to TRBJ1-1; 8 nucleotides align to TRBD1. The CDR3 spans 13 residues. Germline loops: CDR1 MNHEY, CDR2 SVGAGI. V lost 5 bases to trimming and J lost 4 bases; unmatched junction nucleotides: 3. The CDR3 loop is CASSPTGGTEAFF. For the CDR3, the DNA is TGTGCCAGCAGTCCTACAGGGGGCACTGAAGCTTTCTTT.

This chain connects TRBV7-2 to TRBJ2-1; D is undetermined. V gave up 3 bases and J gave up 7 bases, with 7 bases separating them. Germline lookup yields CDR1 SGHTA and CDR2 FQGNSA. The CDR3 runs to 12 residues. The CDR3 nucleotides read TGTGCCAGCAGCTTTACAGATAATGAGCAGTTCTTC. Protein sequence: CASSFTDNEQFF.

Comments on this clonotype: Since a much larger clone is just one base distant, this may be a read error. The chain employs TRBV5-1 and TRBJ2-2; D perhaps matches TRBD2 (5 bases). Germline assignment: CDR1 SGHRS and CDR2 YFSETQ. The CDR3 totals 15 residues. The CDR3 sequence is CASSGASYNTGELLF. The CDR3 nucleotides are TGCGCCAGCAGCGGAGCGAGCTACAACACCGGGGAGCTGCTTTTT.

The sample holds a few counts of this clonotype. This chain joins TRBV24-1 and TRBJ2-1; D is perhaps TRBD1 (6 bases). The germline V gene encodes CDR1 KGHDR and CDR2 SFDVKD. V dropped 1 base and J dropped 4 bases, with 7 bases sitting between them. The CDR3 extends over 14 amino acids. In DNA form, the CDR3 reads TGTGCCACCAGTGATTTAGGGGGTTACAATGAGCAGTTCTTC. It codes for CATSDLGGYNEQFF.

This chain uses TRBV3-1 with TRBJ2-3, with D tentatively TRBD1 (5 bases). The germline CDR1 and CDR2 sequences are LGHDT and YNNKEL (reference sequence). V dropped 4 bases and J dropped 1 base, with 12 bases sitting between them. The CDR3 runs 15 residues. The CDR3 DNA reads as TGTGCCAGCAGCCGAGATAGGGGCGGCACAGATACGCAGTATTTT. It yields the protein CASSRDRGGTDTQYF.

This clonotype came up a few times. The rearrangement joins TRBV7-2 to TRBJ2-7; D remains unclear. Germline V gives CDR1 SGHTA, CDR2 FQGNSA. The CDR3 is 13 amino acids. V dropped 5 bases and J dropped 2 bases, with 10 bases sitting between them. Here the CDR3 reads CASSPRAPYEQYF. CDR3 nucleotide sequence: TGTGCCAGCAGCCCCCGGGCACCCTACGAGCAGTACTTC.

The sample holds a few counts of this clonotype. CDR3 sequence (DNA): TGTGCCAGCAGCCAAGAAGTGTACATTGGCTACACCTTC. Residues: CASSQEVYIGYTF. The chain has TRBV3-1 and TRBJ1-2; D gene unclear. The CDR3 totals 13 residues. Germline V lookup: CDR1 LGHDT, CDR2 YNNKEL (reference sequence). V was trimmed by 0 bases and J by 7 bases, leaving 9 bases between them.

CDR3 protein: CSARPTPLAGGGTDTQYF. CDR3 coding DNA: TGCAGTGCTAGACCGACGCCCCTAGCGGGCGGGGGGACAGATACGCAGTATTTT. The chain uses TRBV20-1 and TRBJ2-3, with TRBD2 matching over 8 bases. V shed 2 bases and J 3 bases; nucleotides not matched to a gene: 16. The germline V gene encodes CDR1 DFQATT and CDR2 SNEGSKA (reference sequence). The CDR3 loop spans 18 amino acids.

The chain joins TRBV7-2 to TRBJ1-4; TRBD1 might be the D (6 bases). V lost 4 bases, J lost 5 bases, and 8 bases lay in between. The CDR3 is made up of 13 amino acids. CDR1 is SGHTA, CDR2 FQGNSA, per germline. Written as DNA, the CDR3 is TGTGCCAGCAGCTCTGGACAGAATGAAAAACTGTTTTTT. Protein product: CASSSGQNEKLFF.

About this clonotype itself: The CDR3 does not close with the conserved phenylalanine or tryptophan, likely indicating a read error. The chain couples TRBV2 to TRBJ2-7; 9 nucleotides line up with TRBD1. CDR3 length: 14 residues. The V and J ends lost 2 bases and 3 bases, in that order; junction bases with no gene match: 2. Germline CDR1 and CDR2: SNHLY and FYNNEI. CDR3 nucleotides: TGTGCCAGCAGTGAAACAGGGGGCGGCTACGAGCAGTACTGC. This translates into CASSETGGGYEQYC.

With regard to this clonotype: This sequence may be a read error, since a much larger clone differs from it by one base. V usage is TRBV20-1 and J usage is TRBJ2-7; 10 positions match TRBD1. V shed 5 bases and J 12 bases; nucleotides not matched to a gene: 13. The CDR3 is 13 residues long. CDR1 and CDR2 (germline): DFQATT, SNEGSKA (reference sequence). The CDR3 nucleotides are TGCAGTGCTGGATCCCCGGGACAGGGGAGAGTGTACTTC. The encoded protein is CSAGSPGQGRVYF.

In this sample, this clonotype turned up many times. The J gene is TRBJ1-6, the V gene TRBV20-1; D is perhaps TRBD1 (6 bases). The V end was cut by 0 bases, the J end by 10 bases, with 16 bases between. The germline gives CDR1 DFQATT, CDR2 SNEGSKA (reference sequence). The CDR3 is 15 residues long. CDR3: CSAREWDTKGSPLHF. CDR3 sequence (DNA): TGCAGTGCTAGAGAATGGGACACCAAGGGATCACCCCTCCACTTT.

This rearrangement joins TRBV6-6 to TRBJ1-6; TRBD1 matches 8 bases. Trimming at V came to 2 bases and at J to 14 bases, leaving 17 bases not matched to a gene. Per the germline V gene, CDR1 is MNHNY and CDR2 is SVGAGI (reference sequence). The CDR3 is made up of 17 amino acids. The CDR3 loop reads CASSYQPSPAGGESLHF. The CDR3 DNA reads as TGTGCCAGCAGTTACCAGCCCTCCCCGGCAGGGGGCGAGTCCCTCCACTTT.

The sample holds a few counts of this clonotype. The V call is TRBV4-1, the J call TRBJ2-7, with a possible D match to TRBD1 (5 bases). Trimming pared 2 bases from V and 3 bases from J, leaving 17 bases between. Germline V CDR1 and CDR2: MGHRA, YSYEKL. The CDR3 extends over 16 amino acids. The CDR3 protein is CASSQPSRSRGYEQYF. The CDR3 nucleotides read TGCGCCAGCAGCCAACCCTCCCGGTCTAGGGGCTACGAGCAGTACTTC.